The rows below give T cell receptor beta chains drawn from one sample of a study of cytomegalovirus exposure and HLA in healthy donors. The assay was immunoSEQ multiplex PCR, and TCRdb's table has in-frame clones only and misses some. The repertoire holds fewer than 350,000 clones, approximately 90% seen once, with about 2.5% in the top ten. The sample consisted of PBMCs. These receptors were collected from a young woman in good health and CMV-seronegative. Both conserved end residues are part of each CDR3. A D gene is named only where the DNA matches it firmly. Size tells how often a clone was seen (once, few, many) or the class of an expanded clone, and some rows leave it out.

d_call	v_call	j_call	clone_size	cdr3_nt	cdr3_aa
TRBD2	TRBV9	TRBJ2-3	NA	TGTGCCAGCAGCTTGAGAGCGGGGGGGCCGCTAGATACGCAGTATTTT	CASSLRAGGPLDTQYF
TRBD1	TRBV2	TRBJ1-2	NA	TGTGCCAGCCAAAGGACAGGGGCGATGATTTATGGCTACACCTTC	CASQRTGAMIYGYTF
NA	TRBV7-8	TRBJ2-1	NA	TGTGCCAGCAGCTTAGACCGGAATGAGCAGTTCTTC	CASSLDRNEQFF
TRBD1	TRBV27	TRBJ2-7	NA	TGTGCCAGCAGTTTATACGGGACAGGGAACGAGCAGTACTTC	CASSLYGTGNEQYF
TRBD1	TRBV6-1	TRBJ1-2	NA	TGTGCCAGCACCTCAGGGGGCGCCAACTATGGCTACACCTTC	CASTSGGANYGYTF
NA	TRBV9	TRBJ1-1	NA	TGTGCCAGCAGCGTAGTAGCCCAAGGGGGTACGAACACTGAAGCTTTCTTT	CASSVVAQGGTNTEAFF
NA	TRBV6-4	TRBJ2-2	NA	TGTGCCAGCAGACAGAACTCGAACACCGGGGAGCTGTTTTTT	CASRQNSNTGELFF
NA	TRBV30	TRBJ1-1	NA	TGTGCCTGGAGAGGGGCCGGCTACACTGAAGCTTTCTTT	CAWRGAGYTEAFF
NA	TRBV6-9	TRBJ2-7	once	TGTGCCAGCAGTTATCAAACGGGGGGCCACTACGAGCAGTACTTC	CASSYQTGGHYEQYF
NA	TRBV6-1	TRBJ1-1	NA	TGTGCCAGCAGACACTCGGACAGATACAACACTGAAGCTTTCTTT	CASRHSDRYNTEAFF
TRBD2	TRBV12-5	TRBJ2-3	NA	TGTGCTAGTGGGGGGCGACTAGCCCTTAGCACAGATACGCAGTATTTT	CASGGRLALSTDTQYF
NA	TRBV28	TRBJ1-2	NA	TGTGCCAGCAGACTCGATGGCTACACCTTC	CASRLDGYTF
NA	TRBV30	TRBJ1-6	NA	TGTGCCTCCGTACCTAGGGGATATAATTCACCCCTCCACTTT	CASVPRGYNSPLHF
NA	TRBV7-9	TRBJ1-6	NA	TGTGCCAGCAGCTTAGCGGACACCCCCCTGGGACCCCTCCACTTT	CASSLADTPLGPLHF
NA	TRBV29-1	TRBJ1-1	NA	TGCAGCGTTGAGGGGGACTACACTGAAGCTTTCTTT	CSVEGDYTEAFF
NA	TRBV18	TRBJ2-5	NA	TGTGCCAGCTCACTTTCGACGGGGCAAGAGACCCAGTACTTC	CASSLSTGQETQYF
NA	TRBV4-1	TRBJ2-5	NA	TGCGCCAGCAGCCTAACCCCGAGCAGGGAGACCCAGTACTTC	CASSLTPSRETQYF
NA	TRBV15	TRBJ2-1	NA	TGTGCCACCAGCAGAGTCGATGAGCAGTTCTTC	CATSRVDEQFF
NA	TRBV15	TRBJ1-5	NA	TGTGCCACCAGCCGGGACTCCCCCCAGGGAAGCAATCAGCCCCAGCATTTT	CATSRDSPQGSNQPQHF
NA	TRBV20-1	TRBJ1-1	once	TGCAGTGCCTATCTGAACACTGAAGCTTTCTTT	CSAYLNTEAFF
TRBD1	TRBV6-1	TRBJ1-2	NA	TGTGCCGAGGGGGACAGGGCCTTTAACTATGGCTACACCTTC	CAEGDRAFNYGYTF
NA	TRBV19	TRBJ1-2	NA	TGTGCTAGTAGCTTGGGGGAGGCCCCGATAATCTACACCTTC	CASSLGEAPIIYTF
TRBD2	TRBV7-6	TRBJ2-3	NA	TGTGCCAGCAGCTTGGGCGGGGGGATAGATACGCAGTATTTT	CASSLGGGIDTQYF
NA	TRBV23-1	TRBJ1-4	NA	TGCCCCAGAGGGGGGGTTAACGAAAAACTGTTTTTT	CPRGGVNEKLFF
NA	TRBV9	TRBJ2-3	NA	TGTGCCAGCACGTTATCGAGTTCAACAGGTACGCAGTATTTT	CASTLSSSTGTQYF
NA	TRBV12-1	TRBJ1-5	NA	TGTGCCAGCACCCCCGATCGGGATAGCAATCAGCCCCAGCATTTT	CASTPDRDSNQPQHF
TRBD2	TRBV4-2	TRBJ2-1	NA	TGTGCCAGCAGCCAAGAGAACGGCGGGGGGGCCAATGAGCAGTTCTTC	CASSQENGGGANEQFF
NA	TRBV2	TRBJ1-2	few	TGTGCCAGCAGCGCCTTAAGGGACACGAGAGGCTACACCTTC	CASSALRDTRGYTF
TRBD1	TRBV29-1	TRBJ1-1	once	TGCAGCGTCCGAGGGCAGGGGGGAACTGAAGCTTTCTTT	CSVRGQGGTEAFF